These 27 T cell receptor beta chains were sequenced from one sample in a study of blood T cell repertoires in COVID-19. Sequenced by immunoSEQ multiplex PCR; TCRdb stores in-frame clones only, minus some. The sample consists of about 150,000 clones, 85% to 90% of them appearing once. Specimen: PBMCs or T cells enriched from blood (not recorded which). These receptors were obtained from a woman in her 30s with acute COVID-19.

The chain uses TRBV28 and TRBJ2-2; 9 bases match TRBD2. Unmatched junction bases numbered 9, after V lost 4 bases and J lost 3 bases. Per the germline V gene, CDR1 is MDHEN and CDR2 is SYDVKM. The CDR3 contains 17 residues. CDR3 nucleotides: TGTGCCAGCAGTTCCGTAGCGGGAGATTCTTACACCGGGGAGCTGTTTTTT. Encoded protein: CASSSVAGDSYTGELFF.

The chain joins TRBV7-8 to TRBJ1-2; D possibly corresponds to TRBD1 (5 bases). Trimming stripped 0 bases from V and 4 bases from J, with 12 bases between. CDR1 is SGHVS and CDR2 is FQNEAQ in the germline V gene. The CDR3 spans 15 residues. CDR3 protein: CASSLASGGGYGYTF. For the CDR3, the DNA is TGTGCCAGCAGCTTAGCCTCGGGGGGGGGCTATGGCTACACCTTC.

This chain connects TRBV27 to TRBJ2-5; maybe TRBD2 (6 bases). Germline-derived CDR1 and CDR2 are MNHEY and SMNVEV (reference sequence). V dropped 5 bases and J dropped 2 bases, with 12 bases sitting between them. The CDR3 is made up of 14 amino acids. CDR3 in amino acids: CASSPWAGQETQYF. The DNA for the CDR3 is TGTGCCAGCAGTCCCTGGGCGGGACAAGAGACCCAGTACTTC.

This sequence joins TRBV28 and TRBJ1-2; 7 bases map to TRBD1. The CDR3 covers 12 residues. With 6 bases clipped from V and 7 bases from J, the junction kept 5 bases outside the gene matches. Germline V gene sequence: CDR1 MDHEN, CDR2 SYDVKM. The CDR3 DNA reads TGTGCCAGCAGCTCTGGGACAGTTGGCTACACCTTC. It encodes CASSSGTVGYTF.

This chain connects TRBV5-6 to TRBJ2-1, with 7 bases identical to TRBD2. The ends lost 2 bases at V and 9 bases at J; junction bases unmatched: 8. This CDR3 spans 14 amino acids. Germline CDR1 and CDR2: SGHDT and YYEEEE. CDR3 sequence reads: CASSLGAGAGEQFF. The DNA of the CDR3 is TGTGCCAGCAGCTTAGGGGCGGGAGCTGGTGAGCAGTTCTTC.

The chain carries TRBV27 and TRBJ2-2; tentative D call: TRBD1 (6 bases). Trimming removed 6 bases from V and 6 bases from J, with 14 bases in between. This CDR3 is 14 amino acids long. Germline lookup yields CDR1 MNHEY and CDR2 SMNVEV (reference sequence). DNA for the CDR3: TGTGCCAGCAGCCCGGACAGTTTCCCCGGGGAGCTGTTTTTT. Translation: CASSPDSFPGELFF.

This chain joins TRBV7-2 and TRBJ2-7; a possible D gene is TRBD2 (6 bases). The CDR3 is 16 amino acids. Trimming removed 5 bases at V and 3 bases at J, with 20 bases between. Germline V gene data show CDR1 as SGHTA and CDR2 as FQGNSA. The DNA for the CDR3 is TGTGCCAGCAGCACCCAGCCGGGACTGGGGAACTACGAGCAGTACTTC. It encodes CASSTQPGLGNYEQYF.

This clone was detected once. This chain joins TRBV5-1 and TRBJ2-3; 8 bases are shared with TRBD2. V trimming: 2 bases; J trimming: 3 bases; junction bases outside the gene matches: 5. Germline V gene data show CDR1 as SGHRS and CDR2 as YFSETQ. This CDR3 region has 15 residues. The CDR3 coding sequence is TGCGCCAGCAGCTTAAATCCGGGAGGGACAGATACGCAGTATTTT. Translated: CASSLNPGGTDTQYF. Drawing the rest from reference TRBV5-1 and TRBJ2-3, the complete variable domain is KAGVTQTPRYLIKTRGQQVTLSCSPISGHRSVSWYQQTPGQGLQFLFEYFSETQRNKGNFPGRFSGRQFSNSRSEMNVSTLELGDSALYLCASSLNPGGTDTQYFGPGTRLTVL.

This chain links TRBV7-2 with TRBJ2-1, with 7 nucleotides matching TRBD2. Looked up from germline, CDR1 is SGHTA and CDR2 is FQGNSA. J gave up 9 bases and V 5 bases, and 10 bases lay outside the gene matches. This CDR3 contains 14 residues. This chain's CDR3 is CASSLRAGDREQFF. The CDR3, as DNA: TGTGCCAGCAGCCTCAGGGCGGGGGACCGTGAGCAGTTCTTC.

V and J are TRBV12-3 or TRBV12-4 and TRBJ2-1; a possible D gene is TRBD2 (5 bases). CDR3 size: 13 residues. The V and J ends lost 5 bases and 2 bases respectively, with 7 bases between them. The DNA for the CDR3 is TGTGCCAGCAGTCGGACTGCCTACAATGAGCAGTTCTTC. As protein: CASSRTAYNEQFF.

In the case of this clone: This CDR3 is also generated by other DNA sequences in the sample. The V gene is TRBV6-5, the J gene TRBJ1-4; 9 nucleotides match TRBD1. The V gene's germline CDR1 is MNHEY and CDR2 SVGAGI. The CDR3 length is 15 residues. Trimming removed 0 bases from V and 7 bases from J; junction bases left unmatched: 3. The CDR3 sequence is CASSYSGTGREKLFF. The CDR3 nucleotides are TGTGCCAGCAGTTACTCTGGGACAGGGCGTGAAAAACTGTTTTTT.

V and J are TRBV29-1 and TRBJ1-2; TRBD1 aligns across 8 bases. This CDR3 region has 14 residues. Per germline, CDR1 SQVTM and CDR2 ANQGSEA. The J segment lost 2 bases and the V segment lost 7 bases, leaving 9 bases of the junction unmatched. CDR3 nucleotides: TGCAGCGCACGGGGGACAGGCACCAACTATGGCTACACCTTC. Encoded protein: CSARGTGTNYGYTF.

The chain has TRBV28 and TRBJ2-5; D gene ambiguous. The CDR3 is made up of 12 amino acids. The V gene lost 2 bases and the J gene lost 3 bases, with 4 bases spanning the gap. Germline CDR1 and CDR2: MDHEN and SYDVKM. CDR3 nucleotides: TGTGCCAGCAGTTTAGGAGAAGAGACCCAGTACTTC. Amino acid sequence: CASSLGEETQYF. Looking up the rest from reference TRBV28 and TRBJ2-5 gives the full variable domain: DVKVTQSSRYLVKRTGEKVFLECVQDMDHENMFWYRQDPGLGLRLIYFSYDVKMKEKGDIPEGYSVSREKKERFSLILESASTNQTSMYLCASSLGEETQYFGPGTRLLVL.

V and J are TRBV5-6 and TRBJ2-1; 10 bases agree with TRBD2. The CDR3 contains 15 residues. The ends lost 3 bases at V and 5 bases at J; junction bases unmatched: 5. The germline V gene encodes CDR1 SGHDT and CDR2 YYEEEE. The CDR3, as DNA: TGTGCCAGCAGCTGGGGGACTAGCGTTCACAATGAGCAGTTCTTC. Amino acids: CASSWGTSVHNEQFF.

The chain links TRBV20-1 to TRBJ1-1; D gene ambiguous. Trimming shortened V by 6 bases and J by 3 bases, and 8 bases separated the two germline ends. From germline, CDR1 is DFQATT and CDR2 SNEGSKA (reference sequence). This CDR3 contains 11 residues. The DNA for the CDR3 is TGCAGTGCCCGAAGCGACACTGAAGCTTTCTTT. Translated, it gives CSARSDTEAFF.

The chain combines TRBV28 with TRBJ2-3; tentatively, D is TRBD2 (5 bases). Trimming pared 4 bases from V and 1 base from J, leaving 12 bases between. CDR1 is MDHEN and CDR2 is SYDVKM in the germline V gene. The CDR3 covers 15 residues. Here the CDR3 reads CASSSRAGGTDTQYF. The DNA of the CDR3 is TGTGCCAGCAGTTCCCGGGCGGGCGGCACAGATACGCAGTATTTT.

The rearrangement uses TRBV19 and TRBJ2-7; 9 nucleotides agree with TRBD2. Germline CDR1 reads LNHDA; CDR2 reads SQIVND (reference sequence). J was trimmed by 0 bases and V by 4 bases; bases with no gene match: 10. The CDR3 contains 17 residues. CDR3: CASSNWREGPGSYEQYF. CDR3 bases: TGTGCCAGTAGTAATTGGCGGGAGGGCCCCGGCTCCTACGAGCAGTACTTC. Together with reference TRBV19 and TRBJ2-7, the CDR3 gives the full variable domain: DGGITQSPKYLFRKEGQNVTLSCEQNLNHDAMYWYRQDPGQGLRLIYYSQIVNDFQKGDIAEGYSVSREKKESFPLTVTSAQKNPTAFYLCASSNWREGPGSYEQYFGPGTRLTVT.

The chain uses TRBV7-9 and TRBJ2-1; TRBD2 matches at 8 bases. Germline trimming cut 5 bases from V and 8 bases from J; bases unmatched to any gene: 14. Germline loops: CDR1 SEHNR, CDR2 FQNEAQ (reference sequence). The CDR3 contains 16 residues. This CDR3 reads CASSRGPGGRLDEQFF. CDR3 nucleotide sequence: TGTGCCAGCAGCCGCGGCCCGGGAGGGAGATTGGATGAGCAGTTCTTC. The entire variable domain, with the rest obtained from reference TRBV7-9 and TRBJ2-1, is as follows: DTGVSQNPRHKITKRGQNVTFRCDPISEHNRLYWYRQTLGQGPEFLTYFQNEAQLEKSRLLSDRFSAERPKGSFSTLEIQRTEQGDSAMYLCASSRGPGGRLDEQFFGPGTRLTVL.

This chain joins TRBV28 and TRBJ1-3, with D possibly TRBD1 on 6 matching bases. V lost 3 bases and J 9 bases, leaving 12 bases between the germline ends. This CDR3 has 13 residues. The germline gives CDR1 MDHEN, CDR2 SYDVKM. CDR3 nucleotides: TGTGCCAGCAGTTTGAGGACAGCTGGCACCATATATTTT. It codes for CASSLRTAGTIYF.

This clone has only one observation. In nucleotides, the CDR3 is TGTGCCAGTAAGTCCCTAGCCGGAGGGAGTGCGGGTAACGAGCAGTACTTC. Translating it yields CASKSLAGGSAGNEQYF. The chain employs TRBV19 and TRBJ2-7; TRBD2 is a possible D gene (6 bases). This CDR3 region has 17 residues. Germline CDR1 is LNHDA and CDR2 is SQIVND (reference sequence). Trimming stripped 7 bases from V and 5 bases from J, with 27 bases between. The full variable domain, with the rest looked up from reference TRBV19 and TRBJ2-7, is DGGITQSPKYLFRKEGQNVTLSCEQNLNHDAMYWYRQDPGQGLRLIYYSQIVNDFQKGDIAEGYSVSREKKESFPLTVTSAQKNPTAFYLCASKSLAGGSAGNEQYFGPGTRLTVT.

The V gene is TRBV7-9, the J gene TRBJ2-5, with D tentatively TRBD1 (6 bases). Trimming took 5 bases from V and 1 from J, leaving 17 bases between them. Germline CDR1 is SEHNR and CDR2 is FQNEAQ (reference sequence). This CDR3 comprises 16 residues. The CDR3, as DNA: TGTGCCAGCAGCCAGGGGTTGGGCAGGGGCCAAGAGACCCAGTACTTC. It yields the protein CASSQGLGRGQETQYF.

Only one count was recorded for this clone. This sequence joins TRBV7-8 and TRBJ2-1, with D possibly matching TRBD2 (6 bases). The CDR3 runs to 15 residues. The V end lost 1 base, the J end lost 6 bases, and 13 bases lay between the germline ends. CDR1 is SGHVS and CDR2 is FQNEAQ in the germline V gene. This CDR3 is CASSLGAGPGNEQFF. The DNA of the CDR3 is TGTGCCAGCAGCTTAGGGGCGGGACCGGGCAATGAGCAGTTCTTC.

The chain joins TRBV28 to TRBJ1-1; D is unresolved. The germline V and J ends were trimmed by 6 bases and 4 bases, with 18 bases remaining between them. From germline, CDR1 is MDHEN and CDR2 SYDVKM. CDR3 length: 15 amino acids. CDR3: CASRLIGRSGTEAFF. The DNA of the CDR3 is TGTGCCAGCAGACTCATTGGACGTAGCGGCACTGAAGCTTTCTTT.

V gene TRBV18 combines with J gene TRBJ2-5, with 9 positions matching TRBD1. CDR3 length: 14 amino acids. The V and J ends lost 4 bases and 3 bases, in that order; junction bases with no gene match: 3. CDR1 KGHSH and CDR2 LQKENI come from the germline V gene. CDR3 sequence (DNA): TGTGCCAGCTCACGTACAGGGGGCGAAGAGACCCAGTACTTC. Translation: CASSRTGGEETQYF.

This clone was seen once. The junction does not match germline at one end; this may be a read error. The same CDR3 is also encoded by other DNA sequences in this sample. This chain joins TRBV4-2 and TRBJ2-7; TRBD2 aligns across 11 bases. From germline, CDR1 is LGHNA and CDR2 YNFKEQ. This CDR3 has 15 amino acids. The CDR3 DNA is TGTGCTAGCAGCCAAGAGGCTAGCGGGAGGTACGAGCAGTACTTC. Translation gives CASSQEASGRYEQYF.

In DNA form, the CDR3 reads TGTGCCACCAGCAGAGCTAGCGGGAGCACAGATACGCAGTATTTT. This codes for CATSRASGSTDTQYF. V is TRBV15 and J is TRBJ2-3; 8 bases map to TRBD2. With 1 base clipped from V and 0 bases from J, the junction kept 0 bases outside the gene matches. CDR1 and CDR2 from the germline V gene are LNHNV and YYDKDF (reference sequence). The CDR3 length is 15 residues.

The V gene is TRBV29-1, the J gene TRBJ1-2; 8 bases agree with TRBD1. After removal of 7 bases from V and 1 base from J, the junction contained 5 bases not matched to a gene. This CDR3 has 13 amino acids. Germline CDR1 reads SQVTM; CDR2 reads ANQGSEA. The CDR3 sequence is CSAVGQGNYGYTF. CDR3 nucleotide sequence: TGCAGCGCCGTCGGACAGGGTAACTATGGCTACACCTTC.